Following are 4 T cell receptor beta chains from one sample sequenced in a study of radiotherapy plus CTLA-4 blockade in lung cancer. Clones were sequenced by immunoSEQ multiplex PCR, and TCRdb holds only the in-frame ones, with some missing. The sample has about 53,000 clones, 84% seen once. The sample was peripheral blood, taken from a patient treated with radiotherapy plus ipilimumab. The origin of the receptors is a human donor with non-small cell lung cancer whose response to radiotherapy plus ipilimumab could not be evaluated.

This chain uses TRBV29-1 with TRBJ1-3; no definite D call. V was clipped by 6 bases and J by 2 bases, with 8 bases between them. This CDR3 is 12 amino acids long. Germline assignment: CDR1 SQVTM and CDR2 ANQGSEA. As DNA, the CDR3 is TGCAGCGTCCACACAACTGGAAACACCATATATTTT. This translates into CSVHTTGNTIYF.

The chain combines TRBV28 with TRBJ2-4, with 7 bases aligning to TRBD2. The CDR3 has 16 residues. CDR1 is MDHEN, CDR2 SYDVKM, per germline. V trimming: 6 bases; J trimming: 6 bases; junction bases outside the gene matches: 14. The CDR3 nucleotides are TGTGCCAGCAGCCCTATGGGCGGGAGTCGAGGAAACATTCAGTACTTC. It specifies CASSPMGGSRGNIQYF. The full variable domain, with the rest looked up from reference TRBV28 and TRBJ2-4, is DVKVTQSSRYLVKRTGEKVFLECVQDMDHENMFWYRQDPGLGLRLIYFSYDVKMKEKGDIPEGYSVSREKKERFSLILESASTNQTSMYLCASSPMGGSRGNIQYFGAGTRLSVL.

This chain uses TRBV27 with TRBJ1-1; tentatively, D is TRBD1 (5 bases). The CDR3 contains 14 residues. Trimming left V 3 bases short and J 4 bases short, with 12 bases between. CDR1 and CDR2 (germline): MNHEY, SMNVEV (reference sequence). CDR3 sequence (DNA): TGTGCCAGCAGTTTCTCAGGGAGGAGCACTGAAGCTTTCTTT. This encodes CASSFSGRSTEAFF.

This chain links TRBV5-1 with TRBJ2-3; TRBD1 is a possible D gene (5 bases). CDR1 and CDR2 from the germline V gene are SGHRS and YFSETQ. The CDR3 consists of 15 residues. V gave up 4 bases and J gave up 2 bases, with 14 bases separating them. The CDR3 region has the DNA TGCGCCAGCAGCGACAGAAATTCACTCACAGATACGCAGTATTTT. Amino acids: CASSDRNSLTDTQYF. The full variable domain, completed using reference TRBV5-1 and TRBJ2-3, is KAGVTQTPRYLIKTRGQQVTLSCSPISGHRSVSWYQQTPGQGLQFLFEYFSETQRNKGNFPGRFSGRQFSNSRSEMNVSTLELGDSALYLCASSDRNSLTDTQYFGPGTRLTVL.